This passage covers 19 T cell receptor beta chains from one sample sequenced in a study of blood T cell repertoires in COVID-19. The repertoire was sequenced with immunoSEQ multiplex PCR; TCRdb's copy has only in-frame clones and lacks some. Altogether around 300,000 clones are present, 90% being singletons, with the ten largest covering roughly 6.3%. Sequencing input: peripheral blood. These receptors all come from a woman in her fifties or sixties with COVID-19, enrolled during active disease.

The chain has TRBV3-1 (or the pseudogene TRBV3-2) and TRBJ1-4; D perhaps matches TRBD1 (5 bases). This CDR3 is 14 amino acids long. V lost 2 bases and J lost 5, with 9 bases in between. Germline V gene sequence: CDR1 LGHDT, CDR2 YNNKEL (reference sequence). The CDR3 region is CASSQQGSNEKLFF. CDR3 in DNA: TGTGCCAGCAGCCAACAGGGATCAAATGAAAAACTGTTTTTT.

The genes are TRBV11-2 and TRBJ2-7, with 7 bases lining up with TRBD2. The junction had 6 bases not matched to a gene; V was cut back by 4 bases and J by 3 bases. Per germline, CDR1 SGHAT and CDR2 FQNNGV. This CDR3 comprises 14 residues. The DNA of the CDR3 is TGTGCCAGCAGCTACGGGGGGAGGGACTACGAGCAGTACTTC. Residues: CASSYGGRDYEQYF.

The gene calls are TRBV19 and TRBJ1-2; TRBD1 is a possible D gene (5 bases). V gave up 8 bases and J gave up 8 bases, with 18 bases separating them. Germline V gene lookup returns CDR1 LNHDA and CDR2 SQIVND (reference sequence). This CDR3 has 13 residues. The CDR3 DNA sequence: TGTGCCAGTGCCGGTCGGGGGGAATCCGGCTACACCTTC. As protein: CASAGRGESGYTF. Looking up the rest from reference TRBV19 and TRBJ1-2 gives the full variable domain: DGGITQSPKYLFRKEGQNVTLSCEQNLNHDAMYWYRQDPGQGLRLIYYSQIVNDFQKGDIAEGYSVSREKKESFPLTVTSAQKNPTAFYLCASAGRGESGYTFGSGTRLTVV.

V usage is TRBV20-1 and J usage is TRBJ1-4, with a weak D call TRBD1 (6 bases). The V gene lost 3 bases and the J gene lost 8 bases, with 16 bases spanning the gap. Germline CDR1 and CDR2: DFQATT and SNEGSKA (reference sequence). The CDR3 consists of 14 residues. The CDR3 DNA sequence: TGCAGTGCTAGTTTCCGGGCTCAGGGGGAAAAACTGTTTTTT. It translates to CSASFRAQGEKLFF.

The chain couples TRBV19 to TRBJ2-7; 7 nucleotides match TRBD1. The CDR3 contains 14 residues. J lost 3 bases, V lost 6 bases, and 8 bases had no gene match. CDR1 and CDR2 from the germline V gene are LNHDA and SQIVND (reference sequence). CDR3 nucleotides: TGTGCCAGTAGCCCTCGGACAGGAAGCTACGAGCAGTACTTC. It is translated as CASSPRTGSYEQYF.

The chain links TRBV6-5 to TRBJ2-6; tentative D call: TRBD2 (5 bases). The CDR3 is 16 residues long. The V gene lost 2 bases and the J gene lost 2 bases, with 10 bases spanning the gap. The germline V gene encodes CDR1 MNHEY and CDR2 SVGAGI. As DNA, the CDR3 is TGTGCCAGCAGTTACGACTATTCAACTGGGGCCAACGTCCTGACTTTC. It specifies CASSYDYSTGANVLTF.

The chain combines TRBV29-1 with TRBJ1-1; 7 positions agree with TRBD1. V shed 5 bases, J shed 1 base, and the junction held 1 base outside the gene matches. The CDR3 is 12 amino acids. In germline, CDR1 is SQVTM, CDR2 ANQGSEA. The CDR3: CSVHRGNTEAFF. CDR3 DNA sequence: TGCAGCGTTCACAGGGGGAACACTGAAGCTTTCTTT.

V usage is TRBV19 and J usage is TRBJ2-7; 7 positions agree with TRBD2. The CDR3 covers 13 residues. Germline values: CDR1 LNHDA, CDR2 SQIVND (reference sequence). V lost 1 base and J lost 3; bases outside the gene matches: 0. In nucleotides, the CDR3 is TGTGCCAGTAGTATAGGGACTAGCTACGAGCAGTACTTC. Protein sequence: CASSIGTSYEQYF.

The gene calls are TRBV5-4 and TRBJ2-7, with 9 bases fitting TRBD2. The germline V gene has CDR1 SGHNT and CDR2 YYREEE (reference sequence). The V and J ends lost 4 bases and 4 bases, in that order; junction bases with no gene match: 12. The CDR3 contains 16 residues. CDR3 sequence (DNA): TGTGCCAGCAGCCCTGACCCTAGCGGGAAAGGGTACGAGCAGTACTTC. Its translation: CASSPDPSGKGYEQYF.

This clone was counted a few times. The gene calls are TRBV5-6 and TRBJ1-5; 7 nucleotides agree with TRBD1. Germline V gene data show CDR1 as SGHDT and CDR2 as YYEEEE. This CDR3 is built from 15 residues. After removal of 3 bases from V and 5 bases from J, the junction contained 8 bases not matched to a gene. The CDR3, as DNA: TGTGCCAGCAGCTGGAGGACAGGCCGAGATCAGCCCCAGCATTTT. It is translated as CASSWRTGRDQPQHF.

The count of this clone is one. V and J are TRBV5-8 and TRBJ2-7; the D is unclear. Trimming shortened V by 4 bases and J by 4 bases, and 6 bases separated the two germline ends. Germline V gives CDR1 SGHTS, CDR2 YDEGEE. CDR3 size: 11 residues. The CDR3 region has the DNA TGTGCCAGCAGCGTTCAGTACGAGCAGTACTTC. As protein: CASSVQYEQYF.

V gene TRBV18 combines with J gene TRBJ1-1, with D uncertain. The CDR3 runs to 15 residues. Trimming pared 3 bases from V and 4 bases from J, leaving 15 bases between. CDR1 KGHSH and CDR2 LQKENI come from the germline V gene. The CDR3 DNA follows: TGTGCCAGCTCACCTGGAGGGCTTGGGATCACTGAAGCTTTCTTT. As protein: CASSPGGLGITEAFF.

The chain uses TRBV7-2 and TRBJ2-1; 8 bases line up with TRBD2. The germline CDR1 and CDR2 sequences are SGHTA and FQGNSA. V dropped 5 bases and J dropped 0; count of bases not matched to a gene: 12. There are 18 residues in the CDR3. CDR3 bases: TGTGCCAGCAGCCAAAATACCGTAGCGGGGCACTCCTACAATGAGCAGTTCTTC. Encoded protein: CASSQNTVAGHSYNEQFF.

J is TRBJ1-1 and V is TRBV3-1 (or the pseudogene TRBV3-2); D is possibly TRBD1 (6 bases). This CDR3 contains 13 residues. Germline-derived CDR1 and CDR2 are LGHDT and YNNKEL (reference sequence). V lost 6 bases and J lost 5, with 13 bases in between. For the CDR3, the DNA is TGTGCCAGCAGGGATACAGGGAAAACTGAAGCTTTCTTT. Protein: CASRDTGKTEAFF.

J is TRBJ2-2 and V is TRBV10-1, with 8 bases fitting TRBD2. The germline V gene has CDR1 WNHNN and CDR2 SYGVQD (reference sequence). J was trimmed by 1 base and V by 8 bases; bases with no gene match: 6. This CDR3 has 15 residues. As DNA, the CDR3 is TGCGCCAGCGGCCCAGCGGGGGTGAACACCGGGGAGCTGTTTTTT. Protein sequence: CASGPAGVNTGELFF.

The chain joins TRBV5-6 to TRBJ2-5; maybe TRBD2 (5 bases). CDR3 length: 14 amino acids. The germline V gene has CDR1 SGHDT and CDR2 YYEEEE. Trimming left V 0 bases short and J 5 bases short, with 11 bases between. CDR3 sequence (DNA): TGTGCCAGCAGCTTGGCCGAGAGGACTGAGACCCAGTACTTC. This sequence encodes CASSLAERTETQYF. The entire variable domain, with the rest obtained from reference TRBV5-6 and TRBJ2-5, is as follows: DAGVTQSPTHLIKTRGQQVTLRCSPKSGHDTVSWYQQALGQGPQFIFQYYEEEERQRGNFPDRFSGHQFPNYSSELNVNALLLGDSALYLCASSLAERTETQYFGPGTRLLVL.

This chain uses TRBV27 with TRBJ2-1, with TRBD2 as a possible D gene (5 bases). This CDR3 contains 17 residues. CDR1 is MNHEY and CDR2 is SMNVEV in the germline V gene (reference sequence). The germline V and J ends were trimmed by 4 bases and 1 base, with 17 bases remaining between them. The CDR3 protein is CASSSGGYEASYNEQFF. DNA for the CDR3: TGTGCCAGCAGTTCCGGAGGTTACGAAGCATCCTACAATGAGCAGTTCTTC.

V and J are TRBV7-9 and TRBJ1-4; D is undetermined. This CDR3 region has 15 residues. V lost 1 base, J lost 12 bases, and 18 bases lay in between. Germline assignment: CDR1 SEHNR and CDR2 FQNEAQ (reference sequence). CDR3 residues: CASSLDKAGRLELFF. CDR3 bases: TGTGCCAGCAGCTTAGATAAGGCAGGCCGGTTAGAACTGTTTTTT. Together with reference TRBV7-9 and TRBJ1-4, the CDR3 gives the full variable domain: DTGVSQNPRHKITKRGQNVTFRCDPISEHNRLYWYRQTLGQGPEFLTYFQNEAQLEKSRLLSDRFSAERPKGSFSTLEIQRTEQGDSAMYLCASSLDKAGRLELFFGSGTQLSVL.

The chain has TRBV13 and TRBJ2-2; 10 bases are shared with TRBD2. Losses at the gene ends were 2 bases for V and 6 bases for J; bases not matched to a gene: 6. Germline loops: CDR1 PRHDT, CDR2 FYEKMQ (reference sequence). CDR3 size: 16 residues. The CDR3 nucleotides are TGTGCCAGCAGCTTAAGGGCTAGCGGGAGTTCCGGGGAGCTGTTTTTT. Amino acid sequence: CASSLRASGSSGELFF.